The 21 T cell receptor beta chains below all came from one sample that was sequenced in a study of T cell changes during pregnancy in multiple sclerosis. Profiled with immunoSEQ multiplex PCR; TCRdb holds only in-frame clones, not every one. The sample lists 35,000 or so clones, 92% occurring once. The sample consisted of CD4+ T cells from peripheral blood mononuclear cells, taken after pregnancy. The receptors were sampled from a female donor with multiple sclerosis, enrolled in a pregnancy study.

The chain uses TRBV11-3 and TRBJ2-7, with 7 bases identical to TRBD2. This CDR3 comprises 13 residues. The junction had 3 bases not matched to a gene; V was cut back by 4 bases and J by 3 bases. The germline CDR1 and CDR2 sequences are SGHNT and YENEEA. The CDR3: CASSYRTSYEQYF. CDR3 DNA: TGTGCCAGCAGCTACCGGACTAGCTACGAGCAGTACTTC.

This clone was observed once. The chain links TRBV29-1 to TRBJ2-1, with TRBD2 matching over 8 bases. CDR1 is SQVTM and CDR2 is ANQGSEA in the germline V gene. CDR3 length: 14 residues. The V segment lost 2 bases and the J segment 6 bases; nucleotides outside the gene matches: 6. The CDR3 is CSVESAGAINEQFF. In DNA, the CDR3 is TGCAGCGTTGAATCAGCGGGGGCTATCAATGAGCAGTTCTTC.

This clone was seen a handful of times. V is TRBV6-1 and J is TRBJ2-3, with 7 bases lining up with TRBD1. Per the germline V gene, CDR1 is MNHNS and CDR2 is SASEGT. Trimming took 8 bases from V and 0 from J; bases not matched to a gene: 8. The CDR3 covers 15 residues. CDR3 nucleotide sequence: TGTGCCAGCCGGATAGACAGGGTGAGCACAGATACGCAGTATTTT. Protein: CASRIDRVSTDTQYF.

The rearrangement uses TRBV7-9 and TRBJ2-2, with TRBD2 matching 12 bases. V gave up 5 bases and J gave up 4 bases; unmatched junction bases: 5. The CDR3 spans 16 residues. Germline V gene data show CDR1 as SEHNR and CDR2 as FQNEAQ (reference sequence). The CDR3 sequence is CASSTQTSGSTGELFF. CDR3 in DNA: TGTGCCAGCAGCACCCAGACTAGCGGGAGCACCGGGGAGCTGTTTTTT.

The chain is built from TRBV9 and TRBJ2-5; 9 nucleotides align to TRBD1. The CDR3 is 15 residues long. Germline CDR1 is SGDLS and CDR2 is YYNGEE. Trimming took 4 bases from V and 1 from J; bases not matched to a gene: 5. The DNA for the CDR3 is TGTGCCAGCAGCTCTTTGACAGGGGGCCAAGAGACCCAGTACTTC. As protein: CASSSLTGGQETQYF.

A few counts support this clone. The V and J genes are TRBV7-3 and TRBJ1-6, with D unclear. Trimming pared 4 bases from V and 13 bases from J, leaving 17 bases between. Germline CDR1 reads SGHTA; CDR2 reads FQGTGA. The length of the CDR3 is 14 residues. DNA of the CDR3: TGTGCCAGCAGCTCACTCGGCGGGTTGTCGCCCCTCCACTTT. Residues: CASSSLGGLSPLHF. Supplemented by reference TRBV7-3 and TRBJ1-6, the full variable domain reads GAGVSQTPSNKVTEKGKYVELRCDPISGHTALYWYRQSLGQGPEFLIYFQGTGAADDSGLPNDRFFAVRPEGSVSTLKIQRTERGDSAVYLCASSSLGGLSPLHFGNGTRLTVT.

V is TRBV30 and J is TRBJ2-7, with TRBD1 matching over 10 bases. In germline, CDR1 is GTSNPN, CDR2 SVGIG (reference sequence). This CDR3 is 14 amino acids long. Trimming removed 1 base from V and 5 bases from J; junction bases left unmatched: 5. Here the CDR3 reads CAWSGGQGLDEQYF. CDR3 DNA sequence: TGTGCCTGGAGTGGGGGACAGGGGCTCGACGAGCAGTACTTC.

The CDR3 loop reads CASSLSPGFNQPQHF. CDR3 DNA: TGTGCCAGCAGTTTATCCCCAGGGTTCAATCAGCCCCAGCATTTT. The chain is built from TRBV27 and TRBJ1-5; weak D call: TRBD1 (5 bases). The CDR3 runs to 15 residues. Trimming stripped 0 bases from V and 3 bases from J, with 9 bases between. Germline V gene sequence: CDR1 MNHEY, CDR2 SMNVEV (reference sequence).

V gene TRBV6-6 combines with J gene TRBJ1-5; the match to TRBD1 covers 10 bases. Germline-derived CDR1 and CDR2 are MNHNY and SVGAGI (reference sequence). Trimming took 4 bases from V and 3 from J; bases not matched to a gene: 6. This CDR3 region has 16 residues. The CDR3 region has the DNA TGTGCCAGCAGTTTTGGACAGGGGGACTACAATCAGCCCCAGCATTTT. It yields the protein CASSFGQGDYNQPQHF.

The chain uses TRBV5-5 and TRBJ2-1; 9 bases fit TRBD2. The CDR3 consists of 17 residues. Per germline, CDR1 SGHKS and CDR2 YYEKEE (reference sequence). J lost 7 bases, V lost 4 bases, and 15 bases had no gene match. CDR3 sequence: CASSDPRRRGGSNEQFF. The CDR3 DNA reads TGTGCCAGCAGCGACCCCCGGCGGCGGGGGGGCTCTAATGAGCAGTTCTTC.

The genes are TRBV4-2 and TRBJ1-1; D is undetermined. The CDR3 contains 14 residues. V was trimmed by 1 base and J by 3 bases, leaving 9 bases between them. From germline, CDR1 is LGHNA and CDR2 YNFKEQ. The chain's CDR3 is CASSQALGYTEAFF. In DNA, the CDR3 is TGTGCCAGCAGCCAAGCGCTCGGGTACACTGAAGCTTTCTTT.

V is TRBV7-2 and J is TRBJ2-7, with 9 nucleotides matching TRBD2. This CDR3 comprises 15 residues. V dropped 2 bases and J dropped 0; count of bases not matched to a gene: 2. Looked up from germline, CDR1 is SGHTA and CDR2 is FQGNSA. CDR3 nucleotide sequence: TGTGCCAGCAGCTTACAGCGGGGGGACTCCTACGAGCAGTACTTC. Its translation: CASSLQRGDSYEQYF.

V and J are TRBV7-2 and TRBJ1-2, with D hard to call. The CDR3 has 15 residues. The V end was cut by 5 bases, the J end by 1 base, with 14 bases between. Germline-derived CDR1 and CDR2 are SGHTA and FQGNSA. CDR3 sequence reads: CASSPTGRFNYGYTF. In DNA, the CDR3 is TGTGCCAGCAGCCCGACCGGGAGGTTTAACTATGGCTACACCTTC.

The V call is TRBV9, the J call TRBJ1-3, with D maybe TRBD1 (6 bases). CDR1 is SGDLS, CDR2 YYNGEE, per germline. CDR3 length: 14 residues. Deletions cut 4 bases from V and 0 bases from J, with 8 bases between. The CDR3 protein is CASSWDTSGNTIYF. The CDR3 nucleotides read TGTGCCAGCAGCTGGGACACCTCTGGAAACACCATATATTTT.

The chain combines TRBV18 with TRBJ1-5; D is ambiguous. The CDR3 has 17 amino acids. Trimming took 2 bases from V and 2 from J, leaving 16 bases between them. In germline, CDR1 is KGHSH, CDR2 LQKENI. CDR3 coding DNA: TGTGCCAGCTCACCAAAGCCCCCAGGCGTAGGCAATCAGCCCCAGCATTTT. This translates into CASSPKPPGVGNQPQHF.

The gene calls are TRBV9 and TRBJ1-3, with 8 bases matching TRBD1. CDR3 length: 15 amino acids. Trimming at V came to 0 bases and at J to 5 bases, leaving 4 bases not matched to a gene. Germline lookup yields CDR1 SGDLS and CDR2 YYNGEE. The CDR3 is CASSVEDRARNTIYF. DNA for the CDR3: TGTGCCAGCAGCGTAGAGGACAGGGCCCGAAACACCATATATTTT.

In its sample, this clone was seen once. This sequence joins TRBV19 and TRBJ2-1; 12 positions match TRBD2. J was trimmed by 5 bases and V by 2 bases; bases with no gene match: 25. CDR3 length equals 23 residues. The germline V gene has CDR1 LNHDA and CDR2 SQIVND (reference sequence). The CDR3 bases are TGTGCCAGTAGTATAACCCTAGCTCCTTGGCTAGCGGGAGGGGTGACGTCAAACAATGAGCAGTTCTTC. It yields the protein CASSITLAPWLAGGVTSNNEQFF.

The chain is built from TRBV5-4 and TRBJ2-5; the match to TRBD1 covers 11 bases. Losses at the gene ends were 4 bases for V and 7 bases for J; bases not matched to a gene: 12. Germline values: CDR1 SGHNT, CDR2 YYREEE (reference sequence). This CDR3 region has 16 residues. CDR3: CASSIGTGGGAWTQYF. The CDR3 DNA reads TGTGCCAGCAGCATCGGGACAGGGGGAGGTGCGTGGACCCAGTACTTC.

The chain couples TRBV9 to TRBJ2-3; 9 bases are a match to TRBD2. Trimming cost V 2 bases and J 0 bases; bases outside gene matches: 7. Germline V gives CDR1 SGDLS, CDR2 YYNGEE. CDR3 length: 17 amino acids. The CDR3 loop reads CASSVGLAGTSTDTQYF. In DNA, the CDR3 is TGTGCCAGCAGCGTGGGACTAGCTGGAACTAGCACAGATACGCAGTATTTT.

This rearrangement joins TRBV11-1 to TRBJ2-1, with D unclear. Germline-derived CDR1 and CDR2 are SGHAT and FQDESV (reference sequence). Deletions cut 0 bases from V and 4 bases from J, with 7 bases between. CDR3 length: 14 amino acids. This CDR3 reads CASSLAAYYNEQFF. The CDR3, as DNA: TGTGCCAGCAGCTTAGCTGCCTATTACAATGAGCAGTTCTTC.

The V and J genes are TRBV18 and TRBJ2-5, with 15 bases that match TRBD2. The length of the CDR3 is 18 residues. Germline values: CDR1 KGHSH, CDR2 LQKENI. V shed 4 bases, J shed 4 bases, and the junction held 10 bases outside the gene matches. The CDR3 here is CASSRLMTGLAGGETQYF. CDR3 nucleotide sequence: TGTGCCAGCTCACGCCTTATGACGGGACTAGCGGGGGGAGAGACCCAGTACTTC.